Presented here are 27 T cell receptor beta chains from one specimen sequenced in a study of cytomegalovirus exposure and HLA in healthy donors (dated by TCRdb to about 2017). The library was obtained by the immunoSEQ multiplex PCR assay. The multiplex PCR relied on a mix of 60 forward primers for TCR Vbeta segments and 13 reverse primers for TCR Jbeta segments. TCRdb retrieved this table from immuneACCESS and kept in-frame rearrangements only. Not all clones are present; in checked studies, unresolved V genes account for under half, and no reason is known for the remainder. Within this sample are tens of thousands of clones, with more than 60% of them counted one time only. Together, the top ten hold 2.5% to 3% of the sample. The sample consisted of PBMCs. The receptors were sampled from a man over 45 in good health and CMV-seropositive.

The V gene is TRBV19, the J gene TRBJ2-4, with D tentatively TRBD2 (6 bases). Per the germline V gene, CDR1 is LNHDA and CDR2 is SQIVND (reference sequence). This CDR3 has 15 amino acids. Trimming removed 8 bases from V and 5 bases from J, with 19 bases in between. This chain's CDR3 is CASSSEGAGQNIQYF. The CDR3 bases are TGTGCCAGTTCGTCGGAGGGCGCGGGCCAAAACATTCAGTACTTC.

This CDR3 reads CASSPGLGSYEQYF. In DNA form, the CDR3 reads TGCGCCAGCAGCCCGGGACTGGGCTCCTACGAGCAGTACTTC. The rearrangement links TRBV5-1 to TRBJ2-7; tentatively, D is TRBD2 (6 bases). Per germline, CDR1 SGHRS and CDR2 YFSETQ. This CDR3 spans 14 amino acids. Trimming stripped 4 bases from V and 0 bases from J, with 11 bases between.

This chain connects TRBV7-6 to TRBJ2-7; 9 bases map to TRBD1. Per germline, CDR1 SGHVS and CDR2 FNYEAQ. With V trimmed by 5 bases and J by 1 base, 6 bases remained unmatched. The CDR3 is made up of 15 amino acids. CDR3: CASSPGTGFSYEQYF. Written as DNA, the CDR3 is TGTGCCAGCAGCCCCGGGACAGGGTTTTCCTACGAGCAGTACTTC. Based on the CDR3 plus reference TRBV7-6 and TRBJ2-7, the full variable domain is GAGVSQSPRYKVTKRGQDVALRCDPISGHVSLYWYRQALGQGPEFLTYFNYEAQQDKSGLPNDRFSAERPEGSISTLTIQRTEQRDSAMYRCASSPGTGFSYEQYFGPGTRLTVT.

This clone was detected once. The chain employs TRBV10-3 and TRBJ2-5, with TRBD2 matching over 14 bases. Germline lookup yields CDR1 ENHRY and CDR2 SYGVKD. J lost 5 bases, V lost 6 bases, and 8 bases had no gene match. CDR3 size: 16 residues. In DNA, the CDR3 is TGTGCCATCAGCTCCGGGACTAGCGGGAGAACGGAGACCCAGTACTTC. Translated, it gives CAISSGTSGRTETQYF.

The chain combines TRBV27 with TRBJ2-7; no firm D call. Trimming stripped 10 bases from V and 3 bases from J, with 4 bases between. The CDR3 loop spans 9 amino acids. The V gene's germline CDR1 is MNHEY and CDR2 SMNVEV (reference sequence). The CDR3 here is CATFYEQYF. Written as DNA, the CDR3 is TGTGCCACCTTCTACGAGCAGTACTTC.

The chain links TRBV6-4 to TRBJ2-1, with 8 bases matching TRBD2. The CDR3 is 16 residues long. With V trimmed by 3 bases and J by 2 bases, 6 bases remained unmatched. Germline loops: CDR1 MRHNA, CDR2 SNTAGT. The CDR3 nucleotides read TGTGCCAGCAGTGAAGCTAGCGGGTCTGCCTACAATGAGCAGTTCTTC. The encoded protein is CASSEASGSAYNEQFF.

The chain's CDR3 is CASSLSNTEAFF. CDR3 DNA: TGTGCCAGCAGCCTCTCGAACACTGAAGCTTTCTTT. The chain couples TRBV7-9 to TRBJ1-1, with unresolved D. V gave up 5 bases and J gave up 1 base, with 5 bases separating them. The CDR3 totals 12 residues. The germline gives CDR1 SEHNR, CDR2 FQNEAQ (reference sequence).

The rearrangement uses TRBV6-6 and TRBJ2-7; maybe TRBD2 (7 bases). CDR3 length equals 13 residues. The V end was cut by 7 bases, the J end by 2 bases, with 12 bases between. The germline V gene encodes CDR1 MNHNY and CDR2 SVGAGI (reference sequence). In DNA, the CDR3 is TGTGCCAGCACTGAGGGGGGGGCCTACGAGCAGTACTTC. As protein: CASTEGGAYEQYF.

The CDR3 loop reads CASSVDWDSSYEQYF. The CDR3 DNA reads TGTGCCAGCAGCGTAGACTGGGACAGTTCCTACGAGCAGTACTTC. The V and J genes are TRBV9 and TRBJ2-7; 7 nucleotides agree with TRBD1. V lost 0 bases, J lost 1 base, and 4 bases stayed unmatched. The CDR3 has 15 amino acids. CDR1 and CDR2 (germline): SGDLS, YYNGEE. The whole variable domain, filled in from reference TRBV9 and TRBJ2-7, reads DSGVTQTPKHLITATGQRVTLRCSPRSGDLSVYWYQQSLDQGLQFLIQYYNGEERAKGNILERFSAQQFPDLHSELNLSSLELGDSALYFCASSVDWDSSYEQYFGPGTRLTVT.

This clone occurred a few times. The CDR3 DNA is TGTGCCAGCAGCTTAGGGACCGCGGCAGGGTTTAGCTCTGGAAACACCATATATTTT. Translation: CASSLGTAAGFSSGNTIYF. The chain employs TRBV13 and TRBJ1-3, with D possibly matching TRBD1 (5 bases). With 0 bases removed from V and 0 bases from J, the gap between germline ends came to 18 bases. Germline values: CDR1 PRHDT, CDR2 FYEKMQ (reference sequence). This CDR3 has 19 amino acids.

CDR3: CASSLGQGTRPQHF. CDR3 nucleotide sequence: TGTGCCAGCAGTTTAGGACAGGGGACGCGGCCCCAGCATTTT. The rearrangement joins TRBV27 to TRBJ1-5, with 9 bases matching TRBD1. CDR1 and CDR2 from the germline V gene are MNHEY and SMNVEV (reference sequence). The V segment lost 2 bases and the J segment 9 bases; nucleotides outside the gene matches: 5. The CDR3 loop spans 14 amino acids.

The V and J genes are TRBV28 and TRBJ2-1, with TRBD2 matching over 15 bases. Germline lookup yields CDR1 MDHEN and CDR2 SYDVKM. The CDR3 has 18 amino acids. Trimming at V came to 6 bases and at J to 6 bases, leaving 12 bases not matched to a gene. The CDR3 here is CASSRAPGTSGRRNEQFF. CDR3 bases: TGTGCCAGCAGCAGGGCCCCCGGGACTAGCGGGAGGCGCAATGAGCAGTTCTTC.

This chain connects TRBV30 to TRBJ2-3, with 7 bases lining up with TRBD2. The CDR3 extends over 16 amino acids. Germline loops: CDR1 GTSNPN, CDR2 SVGIG (reference sequence). Trimming at V came to 0 bases and at J to 0 bases, leaving 6 bases not matched to a gene. In DNA form, the CDR3 reads TGTGCCTGGAGTGTACATCTAGCGGCTAGCACAGATACGCAGTATTTT. Residues: CAWSVHLAASTDTQYF.

The gene calls are TRBV18 and TRBJ2-7, with 8 nucleotides matching TRBD2. Germline V gene sequence: CDR1 KGHSH, CDR2 LQKENI. V dropped 3 bases and J dropped 4; count of bases not matched to a gene: 8. The CDR3 consists of 15 residues. The CDR3 nucleotides are TGTGCCAGCTCACCCGGCGCGACTAGCGATTACGAGCAGTACTTC. Encoded protein: CASSPGATSDYEQYF.

This chain connects TRBV5-8 to TRBJ2-4; the match to TRBD2 covers 13 bases. The CDR3 sequence is 15 residues long. Germline-derived CDR1 and CDR2 are SGHTS and YDEGEE. The ends lost 2 bases at V and 7 bases at J; junction bases unmatched: 3. The CDR3 region is CASSLLAGGPNIQYF. CDR3 in DNA: TGTGCCAGCAGCTTACTAGCGGGAGGGCCGAACATTCAGTACTTC.

V usage is TRBV19 and J usage is TRBJ2-5; D is unclear. The J call may be in error: the DNA end matches TRBJ2-7 better. Germline V gene data show CDR1 as LNHDA and CDR2 as SQIVND (reference sequence). The CDR3 has 14 amino acids. CDR3 nucleotide sequence: TGTGCCAGTAGTAGCTTTCAATGGGGCTACGAGCAGTACTTC. It codes for CASSSFQWGYEQYF.

This clone was found a few times. This chain uses TRBV19 with TRBJ2-1; 9 bases are a match to TRBD2. Per germline, CDR1 LNHDA and CDR2 SQIVND (reference sequence). Trimming removed 6 bases from V and 3 bases from J; junction bases left unmatched: 9. The CDR3 is 16 residues long. The CDR3 here is CASRKRLAEFYNEQFF. For the CDR3, the DNA is TGTGCCAGTAGAAAAAGACTAGCGGAATTCTACAATGAGCAGTTCTTC. Filled out from reference TRBV19 and TRBJ2-1, the complete variable domain reads DGGITQSPKYLFRKEGQNVTLSCEQNLNHDAMYWYRQDPGQGLRLIYYSQIVNDFQKGDIAEGYSVSREKKESFPLTVTSAQKNPTAFYLCASRKRLAEFYNEQFFGPGTRLTVL.

V gene TRBV19 combines with J gene TRBJ2-3; tentatively, D is TRBD2 (5 bases). Germline loops: CDR1 LNHDA, CDR2 SQIVND (reference sequence). V was cut by 6 bases and J by 3 bases, with 16 bases left in between. CDR3 size: 15 residues. CDR3 loop: CASSYFDSVTDTQYF. The CDR3 nucleotides are TGTGCCAGTAGCTATTTCGATAGCGTAACAGATACGCAGTATTTT.

V usage is TRBV7-9 and J usage is TRBJ2-7; 8 nucleotides align to TRBD1. The CDR3 covers 17 residues. The junction had 12 bases not matched to a gene; V was cut back by 3 bases and J by 2 bases. The germline gives CDR1 SEHNR, CDR2 FQNEAQ (reference sequence). The CDR3 DNA is TGTGCCAGCAGCTTGCCCCACACAGGGGGATCTCCCTACGAGCAGTACTTC. Translation: CASSLPHTGGSPYEQYF.

The gene calls are TRBV6-4 and TRBJ2-1; 12 bases align to TRBD2. CDR3 size: 15 residues. The V segment lost 5 bases and the J segment 6 bases; nucleotides outside the gene matches: 5. The germline V gene has CDR1 MRHNA and CDR2 SNTAGT. The chain's CDR3 is CASSKLAGGGNEQFF. In DNA, the CDR3 is TGTGCCAGCAGTAAACTAGCGGGAGGTGGCAATGAGCAGTTCTTC.

This clone was counted a few times. The chain is built from TRBV7-9 and TRBJ2-7; 7 bases match TRBD1. This CDR3 comprises 14 residues. Germline V gene lookup returns CDR1 SEHNR and CDR2 FQNEAQ (reference sequence). The CDR3 sequence: CSSSDRFGSYEQYF. The CDR3 DNA reads as TGTTCCTCCTCGGACAGGTTCGGCTCCTACGAGCAGTACTTC.

The V call is TRBV4-1, the J call TRBJ2-7, with TRBD2 matching 12 bases. The germline V gene has CDR1 MGHRA and CDR2 YSYEKL. CDR3 length equals 14 residues. Trimming at V came to 1 base and at J to 13 bases, leaving 8 bases not matched to a gene. The CDR3: CASSQGLAGGPRYF. The CDR3 coding sequence is TGCGCCAGCAGCCAAGGCCTAGCGGGAGGGCCACGTTACTTC.

The genes are TRBV7-9 and TRBJ1-5, with TRBD1 identical over 7 bases. With 5 bases clipped from V and 4 bases from J, the junction kept 2 bases outside the gene matches. CDR3 length equals 13 residues. Germline-derived CDR1 and CDR2 are SEHNR and FQNEAQ (reference sequence). This CDR3 reads CASSLQGNQPQHF. CDR3 nucleotide sequence: TGTGCCAGCAGCCTACAGGGGAATCAGCCCCAGCATTTT.

The rearrangement links TRBV4-2 to TRBJ2-3; 8 bases fit TRBD2. The CDR3 covers 17 residues. Looked up from germline, CDR1 is LGHNA and CDR2 is YNFKEQ. The V gene end was trimmed by 1 base and the J gene end by 2 bases; junction bases not matched to a gene: 8. The CDR3 coding sequence is TGTGCCAGCAGCCAAGTTTCAGCGGGAGAGCTCACAGATACGCAGTATTTT. The encoded protein is CASSQVSAGELTDTQYF.

V is TRBV30 and J is TRBJ2-2, with D possibly being TRBD1 (7 bases). Between the trimmed V and J ends, which lost 0 bases and 6 bases, there was a span of 20 bases. Germline CDR1 is GTSNPN and CDR2 is SVGIG (reference sequence). The CDR3 has 17 amino acids. This CDR3 reads CAWSVQEGAPNAGELFF. In nucleotides, the CDR3 is TGTGCCTGGAGTGTACAGGAGGGGGCCCCCAACGCCGGGGAGCTGTTTTTT.

The genes are TRBV19 and TRBJ1-1; perhaps TRBD1 as D (6 bases). V lost 5 bases to trimming and J lost 7 bases, with 20 bases between them. This CDR3 spans 15 amino acids. Germline CDR1 LNHDA, CDR2 SQIVND (reference sequence). The CDR3 bases are TGTGCCAGTAGTTCGGTACTGGGCAGGGGCGGTGAAGCTTTCTTT. Its translation: CASSSVLGRGGEAFF.

The chain employs TRBV5-1 and TRBJ2-7; TRBD1 matches at 8 bases. V shed 7 bases and J 3 bases; nucleotides not matched to a gene: 6. The CDR3 is made up of 13 amino acids. Germline V lookup: CDR1 SGHRS, CDR2 YFSETQ. The CDR3 nucleotides read TGCGCCAGCGGTCCCGACAGGGGCTACGAGCAGTACTTC. It specifies CASGPDRGYEQYF.